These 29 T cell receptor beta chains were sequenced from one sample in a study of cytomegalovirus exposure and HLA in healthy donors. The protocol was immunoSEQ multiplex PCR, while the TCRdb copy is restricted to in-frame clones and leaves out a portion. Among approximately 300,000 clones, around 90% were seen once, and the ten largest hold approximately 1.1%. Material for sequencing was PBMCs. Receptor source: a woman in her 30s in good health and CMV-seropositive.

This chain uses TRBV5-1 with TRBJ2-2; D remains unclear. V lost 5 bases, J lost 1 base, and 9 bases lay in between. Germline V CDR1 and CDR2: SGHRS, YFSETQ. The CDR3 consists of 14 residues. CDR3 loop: CASRALGNTGELFF. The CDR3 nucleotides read TGCGCCAGCAGAGCCTTGGGGAACACCGGGGAGCTGTTTTTT.

CDR3 coding DNA: TGTGCCAGCTCATCGGGGACGGGAGGCAATCAGCCCCAGCATTTT. Translating gives CASSSGTGGNQPQHF. The V call is TRBV18, the J call TRBJ1-5, with D possibly being TRBD1 (5 bases). The germline CDR1 and CDR2 sequences are KGHSH and LQKENI. V lost 5 bases and J lost 2, with 13 bases in between. The CDR3 is 15 amino acids.

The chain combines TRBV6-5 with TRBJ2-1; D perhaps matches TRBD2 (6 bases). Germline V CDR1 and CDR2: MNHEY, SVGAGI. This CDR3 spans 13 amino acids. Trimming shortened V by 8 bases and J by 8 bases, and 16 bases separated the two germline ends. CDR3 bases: TGTGCCAGCTGTCCAATAGCGGCCGATGAGCAGTTCTTC. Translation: CASCPIAADEQFF.

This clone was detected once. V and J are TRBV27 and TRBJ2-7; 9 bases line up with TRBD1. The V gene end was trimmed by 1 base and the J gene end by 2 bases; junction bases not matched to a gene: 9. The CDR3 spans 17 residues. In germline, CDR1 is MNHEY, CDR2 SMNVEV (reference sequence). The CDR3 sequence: CASSLYRDREGPYEQYF. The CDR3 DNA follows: TGTGCCAGCAGTTTATACCGGGACAGGGAGGGGCCCTACGAGCAGTACTTC.

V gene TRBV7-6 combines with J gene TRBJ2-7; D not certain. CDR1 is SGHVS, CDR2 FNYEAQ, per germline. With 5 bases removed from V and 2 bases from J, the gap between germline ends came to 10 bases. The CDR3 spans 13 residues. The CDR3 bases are TGTGCCAGCAGCAAGGACGGAACCTACGAGCAGTACTTC. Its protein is CASSKDGTYEQYF. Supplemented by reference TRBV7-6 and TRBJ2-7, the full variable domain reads GAGVSQSPRYKVTKRGQDVALRCDPISGHVSLYWYRQALGQGPEFLTYFNYEAQQDKSGLPNDRFSAERPEGSISTLTIQRTEQRDSAMYRCASSKDGTYEQYFGPGTRLTVT.

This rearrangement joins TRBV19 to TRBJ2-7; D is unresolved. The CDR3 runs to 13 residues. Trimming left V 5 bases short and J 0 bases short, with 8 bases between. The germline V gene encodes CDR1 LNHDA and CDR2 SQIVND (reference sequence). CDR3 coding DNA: TGTGCCAGTAGTCCGGGTGGCTCCTACGAGCAGTACTTC. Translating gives CASSPGGSYEQYF.

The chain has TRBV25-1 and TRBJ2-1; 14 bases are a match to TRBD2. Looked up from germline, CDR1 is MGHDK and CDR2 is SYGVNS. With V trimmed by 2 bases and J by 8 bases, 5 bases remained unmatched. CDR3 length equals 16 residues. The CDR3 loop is CASSEGLAGGDYEQFF. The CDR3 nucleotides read TGTGCCAGCAGTGAAGGACTAGCGGGAGGAGATTATGAGCAGTTCTTC.

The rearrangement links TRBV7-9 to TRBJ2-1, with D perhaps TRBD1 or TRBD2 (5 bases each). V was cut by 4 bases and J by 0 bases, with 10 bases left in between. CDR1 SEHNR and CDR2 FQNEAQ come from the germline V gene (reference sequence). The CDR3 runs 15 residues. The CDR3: CASSSRDGSYNEQFF. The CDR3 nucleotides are TGTGCCAGCAGCTCCCGGGACGGCTCCTACAATGAGCAGTTCTTC.

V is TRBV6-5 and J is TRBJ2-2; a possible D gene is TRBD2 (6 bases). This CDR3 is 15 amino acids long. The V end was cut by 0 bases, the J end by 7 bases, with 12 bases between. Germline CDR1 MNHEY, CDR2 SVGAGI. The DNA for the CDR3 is TGTGCCAGCAGTTACTCGACGGGGGTTGGCGGGGAGCTGTTTTTT. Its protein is CASSYSTGVGGELFF.

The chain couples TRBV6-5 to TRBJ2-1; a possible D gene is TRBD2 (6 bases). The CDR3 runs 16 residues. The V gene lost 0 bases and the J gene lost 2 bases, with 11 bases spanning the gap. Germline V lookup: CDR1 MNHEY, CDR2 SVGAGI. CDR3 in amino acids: CASSYSGGGTYNEQFF. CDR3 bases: TGTGCCAGCAGTTACTCTGGGGGAGGCACCTACAATGAGCAGTTCTTC.

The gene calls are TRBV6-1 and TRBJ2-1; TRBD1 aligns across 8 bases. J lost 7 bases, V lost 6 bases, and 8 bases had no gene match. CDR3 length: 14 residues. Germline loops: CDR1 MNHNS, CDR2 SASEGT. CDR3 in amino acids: CASRSGQEGNEQFF. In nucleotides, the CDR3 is TGTGCCAGCAGGTCGGGACAGGAGGGGAATGAGCAGTTCTTC.

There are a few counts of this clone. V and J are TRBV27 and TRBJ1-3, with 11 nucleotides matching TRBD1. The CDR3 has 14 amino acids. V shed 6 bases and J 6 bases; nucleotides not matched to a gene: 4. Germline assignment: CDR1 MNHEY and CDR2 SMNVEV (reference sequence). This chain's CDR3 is CASRHGQGANTIYF. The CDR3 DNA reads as TGTGCCAGCAGACACGGACAGGGGGCAAACACCATATATTTT.

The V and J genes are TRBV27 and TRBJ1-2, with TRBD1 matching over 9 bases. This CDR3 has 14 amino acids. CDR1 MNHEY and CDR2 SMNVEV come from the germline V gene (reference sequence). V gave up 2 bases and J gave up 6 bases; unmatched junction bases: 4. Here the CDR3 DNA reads TGTGCCAGCAGTTTAACAGGGGGCGCGGATGGCTACACCTTC. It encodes CASSLTGGADGYTF.

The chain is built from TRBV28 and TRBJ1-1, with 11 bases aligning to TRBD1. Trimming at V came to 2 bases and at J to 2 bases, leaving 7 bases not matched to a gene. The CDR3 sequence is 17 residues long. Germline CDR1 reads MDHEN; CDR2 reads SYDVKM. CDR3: CASSLRDRGIGNTEAFF. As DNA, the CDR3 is TGTGCCAGCAGTTTAAGGGACAGGGGGATAGGAAACACTGAAGCTTTCTTT.

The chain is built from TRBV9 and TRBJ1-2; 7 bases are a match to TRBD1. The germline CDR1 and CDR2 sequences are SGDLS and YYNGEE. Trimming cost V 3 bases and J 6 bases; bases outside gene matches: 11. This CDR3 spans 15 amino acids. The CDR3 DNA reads TGTGCCAGCAGCGCCGCCTGGACAGGCGTTGATGGCTACACCTTC. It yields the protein CASSAAWTGVDGYTF.

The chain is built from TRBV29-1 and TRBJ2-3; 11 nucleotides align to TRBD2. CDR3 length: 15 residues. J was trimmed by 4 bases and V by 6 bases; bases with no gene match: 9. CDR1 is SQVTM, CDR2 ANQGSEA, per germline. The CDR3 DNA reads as TGCAGCGTCGCGAGGCTAGCGGGAGGTGCAGATACGCAGTATTTT. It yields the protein CSVARLAGGADTQYF.

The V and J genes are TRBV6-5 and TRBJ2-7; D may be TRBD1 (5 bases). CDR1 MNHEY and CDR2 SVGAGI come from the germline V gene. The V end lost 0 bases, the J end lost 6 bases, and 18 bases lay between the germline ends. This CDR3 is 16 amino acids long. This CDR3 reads CASSYSGQAVLSEQYF. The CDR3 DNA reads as TGTGCCAGCAGTTACTCGGGGCAGGCCGTCCTCAGCGAGCAGTACTTC.

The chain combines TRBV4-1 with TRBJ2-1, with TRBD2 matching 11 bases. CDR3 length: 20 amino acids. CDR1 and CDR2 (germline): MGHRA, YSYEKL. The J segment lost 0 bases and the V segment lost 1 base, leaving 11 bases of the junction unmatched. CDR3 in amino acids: CASSQARWTSGLNSYNEQFF. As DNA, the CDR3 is TGCGCCAGCAGCCAAGCGAGGTGGACTAGCGGGCTTAACTCCTACAATGAGCAGTTCTTC.

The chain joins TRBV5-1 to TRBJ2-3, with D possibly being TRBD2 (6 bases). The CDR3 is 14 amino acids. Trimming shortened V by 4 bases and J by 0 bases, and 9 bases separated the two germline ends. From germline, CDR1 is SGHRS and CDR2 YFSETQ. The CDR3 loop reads CASSKSGSTDTQYF. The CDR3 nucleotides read TGCGCCAGCAGCAAAAGCGGGAGCACAGATACGCAGTATTTT.

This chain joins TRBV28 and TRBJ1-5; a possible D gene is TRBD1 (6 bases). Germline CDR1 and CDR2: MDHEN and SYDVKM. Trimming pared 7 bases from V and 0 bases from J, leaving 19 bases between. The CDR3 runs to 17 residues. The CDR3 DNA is TGTGCCAGCACCCTCAGTGGGGGACACCTTAGCAATCAGCCCCAGCATTTT. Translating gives CASTLSGGHLSNQPQHF.

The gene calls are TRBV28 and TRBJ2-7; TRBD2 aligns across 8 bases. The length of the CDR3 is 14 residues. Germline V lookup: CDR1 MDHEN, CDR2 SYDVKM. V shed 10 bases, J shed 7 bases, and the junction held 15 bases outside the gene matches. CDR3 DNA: TGTGCCACAGGGGCTAGCGGGTATAGCTGGGAGCAGTACTTC. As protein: CATGASGYSWEQYF.

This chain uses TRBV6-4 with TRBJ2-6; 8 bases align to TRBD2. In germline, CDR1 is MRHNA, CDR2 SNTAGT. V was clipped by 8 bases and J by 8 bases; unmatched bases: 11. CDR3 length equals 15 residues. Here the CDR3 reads CASPDTAGGPNVLTF. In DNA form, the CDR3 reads TGTGCCAGCCCAGATACGGCGGGGGGCCCCAACGTCCTGACTTTC.

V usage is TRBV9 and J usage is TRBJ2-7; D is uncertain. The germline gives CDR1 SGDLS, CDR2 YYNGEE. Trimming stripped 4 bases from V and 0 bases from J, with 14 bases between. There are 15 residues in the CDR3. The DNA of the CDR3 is TGTGCCAGCAGCCCAACGAGGTCTAGCTCCTACGAGCAGTACTTC. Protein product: CASSPTRSSSYEQYF. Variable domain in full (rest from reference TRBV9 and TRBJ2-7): DSGVTQTPKHLITATGQRVTLRCSPRSGDLSVYWYQQSLDQGLQFLIQYYNGEERAKGNILERFSAQQFPDLHSELNLSSLELGDSALYFCASSPTRSSSYEQYFGPGTRLTVT.

The DNA for the CDR3 is TGTGCCAGCGCGGGGGGCCAGTACGAGCAGTACTTC. Amino acids: CASAGGQYEQYF. This sequence joins TRBV6-6 and TRBJ2-7, with 8 bases matching TRBD2. V lost 8 bases, J lost 4 bases, and 4 bases stayed unmatched. The CDR3 extends over 12 amino acids. Germline V gives CDR1 MNHNY, CDR2 SVGAGI (reference sequence).

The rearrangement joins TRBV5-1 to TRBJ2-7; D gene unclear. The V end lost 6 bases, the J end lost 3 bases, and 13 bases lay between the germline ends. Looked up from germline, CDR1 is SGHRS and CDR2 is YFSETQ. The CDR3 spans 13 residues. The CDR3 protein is CASNGDLLYEQYF. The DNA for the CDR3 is TGCGCCAGCAACGGAGACCTCCTCTACGAGCAGTACTTC. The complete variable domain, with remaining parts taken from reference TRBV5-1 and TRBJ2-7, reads KAGVTQTPRYLIKTRGQQVTLSCSPISGHRSVSWYQQTPGQGLQFLFEYFSETQRNKGNFPGRFSGRQFSNSRSEMNVSTLELGDSALYLCASNGDLLYEQYFGPGTRLTVT.

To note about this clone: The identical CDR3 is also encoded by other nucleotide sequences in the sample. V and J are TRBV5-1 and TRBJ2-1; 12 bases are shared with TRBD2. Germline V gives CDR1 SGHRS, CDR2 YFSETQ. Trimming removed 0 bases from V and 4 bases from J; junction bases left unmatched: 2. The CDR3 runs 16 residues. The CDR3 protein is CASSLATSGSYNEQFF. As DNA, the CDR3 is TGCGCCAGCAGCTTGGCGACTAGCGGGAGTTACAATGAGCAGTTCTTC.

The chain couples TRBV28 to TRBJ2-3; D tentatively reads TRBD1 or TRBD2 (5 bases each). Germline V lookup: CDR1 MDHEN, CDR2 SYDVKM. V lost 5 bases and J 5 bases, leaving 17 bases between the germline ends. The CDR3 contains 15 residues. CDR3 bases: TGTGCCAGCAGTCCAAAGGGACCAAACCGAGATACGCAGTATTTT. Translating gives CASSPKGPNRDTQYF.

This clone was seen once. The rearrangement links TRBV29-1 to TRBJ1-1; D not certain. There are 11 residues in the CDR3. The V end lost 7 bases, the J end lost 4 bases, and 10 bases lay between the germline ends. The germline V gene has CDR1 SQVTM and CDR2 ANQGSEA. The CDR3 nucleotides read TGCAGCGCCGCCGGGAGCACTGAAGCTTTCTTT. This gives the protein CSAAGSTEAFF.

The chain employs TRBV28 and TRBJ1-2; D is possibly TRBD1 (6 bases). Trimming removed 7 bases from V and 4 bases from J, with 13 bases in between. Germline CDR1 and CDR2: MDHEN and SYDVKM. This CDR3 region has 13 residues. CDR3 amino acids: CASTDPGVYGYTF. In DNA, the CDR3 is TGTGCCAGCACCGACCCAGGGGTCTATGGCTACACCTTC.